A single sample is the source of the 28 T cell receptor beta chains below, sequenced in a study of blood T cell repertoires in COVID-19. Data came from immunoSEQ multiplex PCR; TCRdb stores just in-frame clones and leaves some out. The sample carries approximately 91,000 clones, 75% to 85% recorded once. The specimen was peripheral blood. These receptors were collected from a woman older than 75 with acute or convalescent COVID-19.

By proportion, this clone is medium-sized. The V call is TRBV5-6, the J call TRBJ2-5; TRBD1 agrees at 9 bases. The V and J ends lost 3 bases and 2 bases, in that order; junction bases with no gene match: 8. The CDR3 loop spans 16 amino acids. Germline values: CDR1 SGHDT, CDR2 YYEEEE. CDR3 DNA sequence: TGTGCCAGCAGCTCCCGACAGGGGGGATATCAAGAGACCCAGTACTTC. Its translation: CASSSRQGGYQETQYF.

This clone was detected a few times. The chain links TRBV2 to TRBJ2-5; unclear D gene. CDR1 is SNHLY, CDR2 FYNNEI, per germline. Trimming stripped 1 base from V and 1 base from J, with 16 bases between. This CDR3 has 17 amino acids. The DNA for the CDR3 is TGTGCCAGCAGTGAAGGGATAGACTCCCTGGGCCAAGAGACCCAGTACTTC. This codes for CASSEGIDSLGQETQYF.

This chain uses TRBV3-1 (or the pseudogene TRBV3-2) with TRBJ1-3; D remains ambiguous. The CDR3 runs 15 residues. Between the trimmed V and J ends, which lost 0 bases and 0 bases, there was a span of 6 bases. The germline gives CDR1 LGHDT, CDR2 YNNKEL (reference sequence). The CDR3 sequence is CASSQDTVSGNTIYF. CDR3 in DNA: TGTGCCAGCAGCCAAGACACGGTCTCTGGAAACACCATATATTTT.

J is TRBJ1-2 and V is TRBV6-5, with 7 bases fitting TRBD1. CDR1 is MNHEY, CDR2 SVGAGI, per germline. The CDR3 loop spans 14 amino acids. V gave up 10 bases and J gave up 4 bases; unmatched junction bases: 12. The CDR3 DNA sequence: TGTGCCACCGGGGACAGCCTCCTAGGCTATGGCTACACCTTC. Protein product: CATGDSLLGYGYTF.

The rearrangement links TRBV10-3 to TRBJ1-1; tentatively, D is TRBD1 (5 bases). V was clipped by 6 bases and J by 3 bases, with 11 bases between them. Germline lookup yields CDR1 ENHRY and CDR2 SYGVKD. This CDR3 has 13 amino acids. This CDR3 is CAIRQTGDTEAFF. The CDR3 DNA reads TGTGCCATCAGACAAACGGGGGACACTGAAGCTTTCTTT.

The chain's CDR3 is CASSLDPGLEAFF. The CDR3 DNA is TGTGCCAGCAGCTTAGATCCAGGGCTTGAAGCTTTCTTT. This chain links TRBV7-9 with TRBJ1-1; perhaps TRBD1 as D (5 bases). Per germline, CDR1 SEHNR and CDR2 FQNEAQ (reference sequence). This CDR3 is built from 13 residues. V lost 1 base, J lost 7 bases, and 10 bases lay in between.

This rearrangement joins TRBV7-3 to TRBJ2-3; 11 nucleotides agree with TRBD2. J lost 3 bases, V lost 3 bases, and 5 bases had no gene match. Germline V lookup: CDR1 SGHTA, CDR2 FQGTGA. This CDR3 is 16 amino acids long. CDR3 DNA: TGTGCCAGCAGCTTCGTCGGGACTAGCGGAACAGATACGCAGTATTTT. Translation gives CASSFVGTSGTDTQYF.

The CDR3 loop is CASSLGTGGNQPQHF. CDR3 nucleotide sequence: TGTGCCAGCAGCCTCGGGACAGGTGGCAATCAGCCCCAGCATTTT. This chain uses TRBV27 with TRBJ1-5, with 8 bases that match TRBD1. V lost 6 bases to trimming and J lost 2 bases; unmatched junction nucleotides: 6. The CDR3 loop spans 15 amino acids. Germline V CDR1 and CDR2: MNHEY, SMNVEV (reference sequence).

The rearrangement joins TRBV18 to TRBJ1-4, with TRBD1 matching 8 bases. The ends lost 7 bases at V and 5 bases at J; junction bases unmatched: 3. From germline, CDR1 is KGHSH and CDR2 LQKENI. CDR3 length: 13 residues. DNA of the CDR3: TGTGCCAGCTTCCCAGGGGGCAATGAAAAACTGTTTTTT. Translation gives CASFPGGNEKLFF.

This chain joins TRBV2 and TRBJ1-2; D might be TRBD1 (5 bases). Germline CDR1 is SNHLY and CDR2 is FYNNEI. The CDR3 contains 14 residues. V was shortened by 4 bases and J by 6 bases, with 15 bases between the two germline ends. The CDR3 nucleotides read TGTGCCAGCAGTGTGCAGGGATCTCGTGATGGCTACACCTTC. This codes for CASSVQGSRDGYTF.

The chain couples TRBV6-5 to TRBJ2-7; 10 bases line up with TRBD1. In germline, CDR1 is MNHEY, CDR2 SVGAGI. The length of the CDR3 is 16 residues. The V segment lost 4 bases and the J segment 2 bases; nucleotides outside the gene matches: 8. The CDR3 here is CASSSPRDRGTYEQYF. The DNA for the CDR3 is TGTGCCAGCAGTTCTCCCCGGGACAGGGGAACCTACGAGCAGTACTTC.

This chain connects TRBV6-2 or TRBV6-3 to TRBJ1-2; 7 bases agree with TRBD1. V was clipped by 6 bases and J by 7 bases; unmatched bases: 17. CDR1 is MNHEY, CDR2 SVGEGT, per germline. This CDR3 has 16 residues. DNA of the CDR3: TGTGCCAGCAGCCCTTTCGGCCAGGGGGAGGCTCCTGGCTACACCTTC. Translation gives CASSPFGQGEAPGYTF.

V usage is TRBV21-1 and J usage is TRBJ1-5. TRBV21-1 is a pseudogene locus. The CDR3 runs to 15 residues. This chain's CDR3 is CASSKGSDSNQPQHF. CDR3 nucleotides: TGTGCCAGCAGCAAAGGAAGCGACAGCAATCAGCCCCAGCATTTT.

The CDR3 coding sequence is TGTGCCAGCAGGCCACCCGGGACTCCCTCCTACGAGCAGTACTTC. Encoded protein: CASRPPGTPSYEQYF. V and J are TRBV28 and TRBJ2-7; TRBD2 might be the D (6 bases). Germline loops: CDR1 MDHEN, CDR2 SYDVKM. V gave up 6 bases and J gave up 0 bases, with 15 bases separating them. The CDR3 is made up of 15 amino acids.

The rearrangement joins TRBV7-9 to TRBJ1-2, with a weak D call TRBD1 (6 bases). CDR3 size: 16 residues. Germline values: CDR1 SEHNR, CDR2 FQNEAQ (reference sequence). V was trimmed by 1 base and J by 0 bases, leaving 12 bases between them. DNA for the CDR3: TGTGCCAGCAGCTTAGTGACAGGAGGACCTAACTATGGCTACACCTTC. Protein: CASSLVTGGPNYGYTF.

This chain joins TRBV6-5 and TRBJ1-3; maybe TRBD1 (6 bases). V lost 6 bases, J lost 6 bases, and 15 bases lay in between. Germline V gene sequence: CDR1 MNHEY, CDR2 SVGAGI. This CDR3 has 14 amino acids. Here the CDR3 DNA reads TGTGCCAGCAGGACAGGAGCCTGGGAAAACACCATATATTTT. Its protein product is CASRTGAWENTIYF.

The chain links TRBV19 to TRBJ2-1, with TRBD2 identical over 11 bases. The junction had 0 bases not matched to a gene; V was cut back by 3 bases and J by 2 bases. The CDR3 runs to 15 residues. The germline CDR1 and CDR2 sequences are LNHDA and SQIVND (reference sequence). The DNA for the CDR3 is TGTGCCAGTAGTATGACTAGCGGGACCTACAATGAGCAGTTCTTC. Translated, it gives CASSMTSGTYNEQFF.

This chain links TRBV30 with TRBJ2-1; 14 nucleotides agree with TRBD2. CDR1 GTSNPN and CDR2 SVGIG come from the germline V gene (reference sequence). Trimming at V came to 0 bases and at J to 7 bases, leaving 5 bases not matched to a gene. The CDR3 loop spans 16 amino acids. The CDR3 region has the DNA TGTGCCTGGAGTGTCGTCGGGACTAGCGGGAGAAATGAGCAGTTCTTC. It yields the protein CAWSVVGTSGRNEQFF.

The chain employs TRBV18 and TRBJ1-2; 9 bases fit TRBD1. Trimming at V came to 0 bases and at J to 4 bases, leaving 3 bases not matched to a gene. The CDR3 covers 15 residues. CDR1 KGHSH and CDR2 LQKENI come from the germline V gene. This chain's CDR3 is CASSPPGQGSYGYTF. The CDR3 DNA is TGTGCCAGCTCACCACCGGGACAGGGTTCCTATGGCTACACCTTC.

This chain joins TRBV7-3 and TRBJ2-5; a possible D gene is TRBD2 (6 bases). The CDR3 is 15 amino acids. Trimming shortened V by 5 bases and J by 5 bases, and 18 bases separated the two germline ends. Per the germline V gene, CDR1 is SGHTA and CDR2 is FQGTGA. The CDR3 sequence: CASSNIGGLGETQYF. Written as DNA, the CDR3 is TGTGCCAGCAGCAACATAGGAGGGCTCGGGGAGACCCAGTACTTC. Using reference TRBV7-3 and TRBJ2-5 for the parts outside the CDR3, the full variable domain is GAGVSQTPSNKVTEKGKYVELRCDPISGHTALYWYRQSLGQGPEFLIYFQGTGAADDSGLPNDRFFAVRPEGSVSTLKIQRTERGDSAVYLCASSNIGGLGETQYFGPGTRLLVL.

The chain links TRBV4-2 to TRBJ1-2; D is unresolved. The length of the CDR3 is 16 residues. V lost 0 bases to trimming and J lost 4 bases, with 15 bases between them. The germline CDR1 and CDR2 sequences are LGHNA and YNFKEQ. The CDR3 here is CASSQDINGEGYGYTF. The CDR3 nucleotides are TGTGCCAGCAGCCAAGATATTAACGGGGAGGGCTATGGCTACACCTTC.

The rearrangement links TRBV30 to TRBJ1-5; 8 nucleotides agree with TRBD1. Germline V CDR1 and CDR2: GTSNPN, SVGIG (reference sequence). The CDR3 contains 16 residues. The V segment lost 2 bases and the J segment 6 bases; nucleotides outside the gene matches: 12. CDR3 nucleotide sequence: TGTGCCTGGAGTCCCCCGGCAGGGGGCAGGAGTCAGCCCCAGCATTTT. The encoded protein is CAWSPPAGGRSQPQHF.

The V call is TRBV28, the J call TRBJ2-7; the D is unclear. Germline V gene sequence: CDR1 MDHEN, CDR2 SYDVKM. Trimming left V 4 bases short and J 6 bases short, with 10 bases between. There are 12 residues in the CDR3. The CDR3 coding sequence is TGTGCCAGCAGTTCTCCCAGTCCCGAGCAGTACTTC. It specifies CASSSPSPEQYF. The whole variable domain, remainder taken from reference TRBV28 and TRBJ2-7, is DVKVTQSSRYLVKRTGEKVFLECVQDMDHENMFWYRQDPGLGLRLIYFSYDVKMKEKGDIPEGYSVSREKKERFSLILESASTNQTSMYLCASSSPSPEQYFGPGTRLTVT.

This chain uses TRBV9 with TRBJ1-2, with no clear D. Germline V gene data show CDR1 as SGDLS and CDR2 as YYNGEE. The CDR3 sequence is 12 residues long. V was clipped by 0 bases and J by 8 bases, with 8 bases between them. For the CDR3, the DNA is TGTGCCAGCAGCGTAGTCGGGAACGGCTACACCTTC. Translated: CASSVVGNGYTF.

The gene calls are TRBV7-9 and TRBJ1-1; D possibly corresponds to TRBD1 (5 bases). This CDR3 is 14 amino acids long. The germline gives CDR1 SEHNR, CDR2 FQNEAQ (reference sequence). V shed 8 bases and J shed 0 bases, with 13 bases lying between them. CDR3 region: CASGSGGLNTEAFF. The CDR3 DNA follows: TGTGCCAGCGGGTCCGGGGGATTGAACACTGAAGCTTTCTTT.

V usage is TRBV9 and J usage is TRBJ2-3; weak D call: TRBD2 (6 bases). The CDR3 contains 15 residues. CDR1 is SGDLS and CDR2 is YYNGEE in the germline V gene. The V end lost 6 bases, the J end lost 0 bases, and 14 bases lay between the germline ends. This CDR3 reads CASTPTGGSTDTQYF. The CDR3 nucleotides are TGTGCCAGCACTCCCACCGGGGGTAGCACAGATACGCAGTATTTT.

The chain links TRBV19 to TRBJ2-7; 12 bases agree with TRBD2. The germline V gene has CDR1 LNHDA and CDR2 SQIVND (reference sequence). This CDR3 has 16 residues. Trimming cost V 4 bases and J 6 bases; bases outside gene matches: 10. In DNA, the CDR3 is TGTGCCAGTAGTAGGGGACTAGCGGGCTTAACGGGCGAGCAGTACTTC. Translating gives CASSRGLAGLTGEQYF.

The rearrangement links TRBV5-8 to TRBJ1-6; D gene ambiguous. CDR1 is SGHTS and CDR2 is YDEGEE in the germline V gene. CDR3 length: 15 amino acids. The V gene lost 2 bases and the J gene lost 8 bases, with 14 bases spanning the gap. For the CDR3, the DNA is TGTGCCAGCAGCTTCGGCCACGCAGGCGATTCACCCCTCCACTTT. Its translation: CASSFGHAGDSPLHF. The full variable domain, rest sourced from reference TRBV5-8 and TRBJ1-6, is EAGVTQSPTHLIKTRGQQATLRCSPISGHTSVYWYQQALGLGLQFLLWYDEGEERNRGNFPPRFSGRQFPNYSSELNVNALELEDSALYLCASSFGHAGDSPLHFGNGTRLTVT.